The rows below give T cell receptor beta chains drawn from one sample of a study of T cell changes during pregnancy in multiple sclerosis. Libraries were prepared by immunoSEQ multiplex PCR; TCRdb keeps only in-frame clonotypes and omits some of them. This table has 40,000 or so clones, around 92% appearing once. The material was CD8+ T cells from peripheral blood mononuclear cells, obtained in the second trimester of pregnancy. The receptors originated from a female donor with multiple sclerosis, enrolled in a pregnancy study. Each CDR3 is given with its conserved first and last residue. D genes are given only for firm matches. For some rows the clone size is stated as once, few or many, or as a class when expanded; others skip it.

j_call clone_size d_call v_call cdr3_aa cdr3_nt
TRBJ2-1 . TRBD2 TRBV30 CAWNQRGDEQFF TGTGCCTGGAACCAGCGGGGGGATGAGCAGTTCTTC
TRBJ1-4 . . TRBV30 CAWRRTEARNEKLFF TGTGCCTGGAGACGGACGGAGGCCCGGAATGAAAAACTGTTTTTT
TRBJ2-7 . TRBD2 TRBV27 CASSLSFGGGASGQYF TGTGCCAGCAGTTTATCGTTCGGCGGGGGGGCATCCGGGCAGTACTTC
TRBJ1-4 . . TRBV11-2 CASSHPGGATNEKLFF TGTGCCAGCAGCCATCCAGGAGGTGCAACTAATGAAAAACTGTTTTTT
TRBJ2-1 . TRBD2 TRBV4-2 CASSQSGSNEQFF TGTGCCAGCAGCCAAAGCGGGAGCAATGAGCAGTTCTTC
TRBJ1-4 . . TRBV4-1 CASSQERPTNEKLFF TGCGCCAGCAGCCAAGAGAGGCCGACTAATGAAAAACTGTTTTTT
TRBJ2-6 . . TRBV4-3 CASSQDLGHDYSGANVLTF TGCGCCAGCAGCCAAGATCTGGGCCACGATTACTCTGGGGCCAACGTCCTGACTTTC
TRBJ2-7 once . TRBV29-1 CSVIGLMSYEQYF TGCAGCGTAATTGGACTGATGTCCTACGAGCAGTACTTC
TRBJ2-5 . . TRBV4-2 CASSQDIGETQYF TGTGCCAGCAGCCAAGATATCGGAGAGACCCAGTACTTC
TRBJ1-3 once TRBD1 TRBV7-2 CASSQTGGSGNTIYF TGTGCCAGCAGCCAGACAGGGGGCTCTGGAAACACCATATATTTT
TRBJ1-5 . . TRBV19 CATNTGWGNQPQHF TGTGCCACAAATACAGGGTGGGGGAATCAGCCCCAGCATTTT
TRBJ2-2 . TRBD2 TRBV11-1 CASSSGTSLTGELFF TGTGCCAGCAGCAGCGGGACTTCGCTCACCGGGGAGCTGTTTTTT
TRBJ1-1 . . TRBV6-5 CASSYDQGITEAFF TGTGCCAGCAGTTATGATCAGGGAATTACTGAAGCTTTCTTT
TRBJ2-1 . . TRBV7-9 CASSHVGVEQFF TGTGCCAGCAGCCATGTCGGGGTTGAGCAGTTCTTC
TRBJ2-3 . . TRBV4-1 CASSQVPLDVDTQYF TGCGCCAGCAGCCAAGTACCCCTAGATGTAGATACGCAGTATTTT
TRBJ2-1 . TRBD2 TRBV4-1 CASSQDAGGNEQFF TGCGCCAGCAGCCAAGATGCGGGAGGCAATGAGCAGTTCTTC
TRBJ2-1 . TRBD2 TRBV9 CASSASGPGNEQFF TGTGCCAGCAGCGCTAGCGGGCCTGGGAATGAGCAGTTCTTC
TRBJ1-1 . . TRBV19 CASSQGNTEAFF TGTGCCAGTAGTCAGGGTAACACTGAAGCTTTCTTT
TRBJ1-6 . . TRBV2 CASSGGGAQGYNSPLHF TGTGCCAGCAGTGGGGGTGGGGCCCAGGGGTATAATTCACCCCTCCACTTT
TRBJ2-1 . TRBD2 TRBV4-3 CASSQDERGTYNEQFF TGCGCCAGCAGCCAAGACGAGCGGGGGACCTACAATGAGCAGTTCTTC
TRBJ1-4 . . TRBV15 CATSRWWLVPNEKLFF TGTGCCACCAGCAGATGGTGGTTAGTCCCTAATGAAAAACTGTTTTTT
TRBJ2-2 . . TRBV7-8 CASSGAGTAVTGELFF TGTGCCAGCAGCGGAGCCGGGACTGCTGTCACCGGGGAGCTGTTTTTT
TRBJ2-7 . TRBD1 TRBV19 CASSTSGTGVYEQYF TGTGCCAGTAGTACGTCCGGGACAGGGGTGTACGAGCAGTACTTC
TRBJ1-2 . TRBD1 TRBV7-9 CASSSRDREVYGYTF TGTGCCAGCAGCTCAAGGGACAGGGAAGTCTATGGCTACACCTTC
TRBJ2-4 once TRBD2 TRBV7-6 CASSLVPAGGPGNIQYF TGTGCCAGCAGCTTAGTGCCAGCGGGAGGGCCGGGGAACATTCAGTACTTC
TRBJ1-1 . . TRBV5-6 CASSDAQEMNTEAFF TGTGCCAGCAGCGACGCACAGGAGATGAACACTGAAGCTTTCTTT
TRBJ1-1 . . TRBV27 CASSWGAGRLEAFF TGTGCCAGCAGCTGGGGTGCGGGGAGACTTGAAGCTTTCTTT
TRBJ2-5 . TRBD2 TRBV7-6 CASSSGGVASAKTQYF TGTGCCAGCAGCTCCGGGGGGGTGGCCTCTGCGAAGACCCAGTACTTC
TRBJ1-6 . TRBD1 TRBV27 CASSPGQGASPLHF TGTGCCAGCAGTCCGGGACAGGGGGCTTCACCCCTCCACTTT